This T cell receptor (beta chain) was retrieved from a study of neoadjuvant nivolumab and ipilimumab in lung cancer. Germline V gene data show CDR1 as SGDLS and CDR2 as YYNGEE. Trimming at V came to 4 bases and at J to 3 bases, leaving 9 bases not matched to a gene. The CDR3 is made up of 16 amino acids. As to this clone: No antigen is known for it.

The data were produced by immunoSEQ multiplex PCR, yet TCRdb's version contains in-frame clones alone and is incomplete. The data contain 40,000 to 55,000 clones, more than 85% of them singletons. Study-level results: TCR clonality did not significantly correlate with pathologic tumor regression. TCR receptors were sequenced in few samples. Compared with tumor-adjacent uninvolved lung, resected tumors showed greater richness and clonality.

The sequencing used blood, collected before neoadjuvant nivolumab, alone or with ipilimumab. The sequence came from an adult with non-small cell lung cancer. Some clones in this sample may be carry-over from other donors' samples. The chain recombines TRBV9 with TRBJ2-3; 9 positions match TRBD2. The DNA of the CDR3 is TGTGCCAGCAGCCCTAAGGCGGGAGGGCCTACAGATACGCAGTATTTT. Amino acids: CASSPKAGGPTDTQYF.